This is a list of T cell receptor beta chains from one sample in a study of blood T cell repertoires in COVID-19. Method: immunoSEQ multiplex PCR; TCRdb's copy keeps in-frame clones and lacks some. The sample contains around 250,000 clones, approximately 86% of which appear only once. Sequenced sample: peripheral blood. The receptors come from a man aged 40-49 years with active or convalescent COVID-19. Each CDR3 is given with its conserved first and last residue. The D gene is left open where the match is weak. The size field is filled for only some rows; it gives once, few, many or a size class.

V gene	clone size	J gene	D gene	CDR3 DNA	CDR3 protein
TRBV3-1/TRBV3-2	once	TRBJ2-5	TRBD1	TGTGCCAGCAGCCAAGCTGCGACAGGGGGATTCGAGACCCAGTACTTC	CASSQAATGGFETQYF
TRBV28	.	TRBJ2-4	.	TGTGCCAGCAGGGCCATGCGGGGGCCTAAAAACATTCAGTACTTC	CASRAMRGPKNIQYF
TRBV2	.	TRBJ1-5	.	TGTGCCAGCAGTTGGAGGCCGTGGGGCAATCAGCCCCAGCATTTT	CASSWRPWGNQPQHF
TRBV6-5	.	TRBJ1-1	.	TGTGCCAGCAGTTACCTGGACACGGGGAACACTGAAGCTTTCTTT	CASSYLDTGNTEAFF
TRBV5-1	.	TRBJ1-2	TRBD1	TGCGCCAGCAGCTGGGGGACAGGAACCGTCTATGGCTACACCTTC	CASSWGTGTVYGYTF
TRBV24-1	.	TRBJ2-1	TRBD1	TGTGCCACCAGTGATGTAACCCGGGACAGGGTAGTTGAGCAGTTCTTC	CATSDVTRDRVVEQFF
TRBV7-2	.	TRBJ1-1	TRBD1	TGTGCCAGCAGCCCGAGGGACAGTCACGAGAACACTGAAGCTTTCTTT	CASSPRDSHENTEAFF
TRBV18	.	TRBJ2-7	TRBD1	TGTGCCAGCTCACCCGTGGACAGGGGCAACGAGCAGTACTTC	CASSPVDRGNEQYF
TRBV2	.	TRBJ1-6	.	TGTGCCAGCAGACTCGGACAGCCGTATAATTCACCCCTCCACTTT	CASRLGQPYNSPLHF
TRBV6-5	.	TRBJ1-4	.	TGTGCCAGCACGGGGGTACTTAATGAAAAACTGTTTTTT	CASTGVLNEKLFF
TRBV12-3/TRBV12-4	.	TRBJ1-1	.	TGTGCCAGCAGTTTAGGGGGGAGGGAAGCTTTCTTT	CASSLGGREAFF
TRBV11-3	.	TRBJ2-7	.	TGTGCCAGCAGCTTACGGGAGCGCACCTACGAGCAGTACTTC	CASSLRERTYEQYF
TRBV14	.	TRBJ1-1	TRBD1	TGTGCCAGCAGCCACCACCGGGACAGGGATGATGAAGCTTTCTTT	CASSHHRDRDDEAFF
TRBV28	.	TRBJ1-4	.	TGTGCCAGCAGCCGGGGGGGGAATAATGAAAAACTGTTTTTT	CASSRGGNNEKLFF
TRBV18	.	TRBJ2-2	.	TGTGCCAGCTCACCAGTGACTAGGAATTTCGCGAACACCGGGGAGCTGTTTTTT	CASSPVTRNFANTGELFF
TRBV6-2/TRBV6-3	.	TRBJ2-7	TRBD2	TGTGCCAGCAGTTACGGGACTAGCGGGATCAAGCAGTACTTC	CASSYGTSGIKQYF
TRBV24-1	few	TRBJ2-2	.	TGTGCCACCACCGGCCGGGGTACCGGGGAGCTGTTTTTT	CATTGRGTGELFF
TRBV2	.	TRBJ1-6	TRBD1	TGTGCCAGCAGGGAAACCGGACAGGGCCCAAATTCACCCCTCCACTTT	CASRETGQGPNSPLHF
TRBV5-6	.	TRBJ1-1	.	TGTGCCAGCAGCTTGGCCTACGATGAAGCTTTCTTT	CASSLAYDEAFF
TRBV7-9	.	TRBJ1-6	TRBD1	TGTGCCAGCAGGCGGGGACAGGGGGAAAATTCACCCCTCCACTTT	CASRRGQGENSPLHF
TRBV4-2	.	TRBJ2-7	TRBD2	TGTGCCAGCAGCCAAGCGAGCGGGGGGGTGTACGAGCAGTACTTC	CASSQASGGVYEQYF
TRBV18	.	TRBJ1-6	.	TGTGCCAGCTCACCCCAGGGGTCTGGGAATAATTCACCCCTCCACTTT	CASSPQGSGNNSPLHF
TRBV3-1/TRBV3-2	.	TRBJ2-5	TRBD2	TGTGCCAGCAGCTATCGCGGGGGATTATCGAAGACCCAGTACTTC	CASSYRGGLSKTQYF
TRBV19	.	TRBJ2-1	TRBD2	TGTGCCAGTAGTATCGCCAACTTAGCGGGAGTAAATGAGCAGTTCTTC	CASSIANLAGVNEQFF
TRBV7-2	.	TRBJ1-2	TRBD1	TGTGCCAGCAGCTTACCTACGCCGGGACAGTCTCCTAACTATGGCTACACCTTC	CASSLPTPGQSPNYGYTF
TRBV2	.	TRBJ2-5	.	TGTGCCAGCAGCGGCCTGCAGCGGACTTTAGAGACCCAGTACTTC	CASSGLQRTLETQYF
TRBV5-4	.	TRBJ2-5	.	TGTGCCAGCAGCTTGTCGTCGGTCCAAGAGACCCAGTACTTC	CASSLSSVQETQYF
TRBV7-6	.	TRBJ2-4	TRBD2	TGTGCCAGCAGCTCAGGACTAGCGGGAGAACGGCCCATTCAGTACTTC	CASSSGLAGERPIQYF
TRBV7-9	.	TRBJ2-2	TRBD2	TGTGCCAGCAGCCCAGCGGGGGCGATCGGGGAGCTGTTTTTT	CASSPAGAIGELFF